This T cell receptor (beta chain) was recorded in a study of graft-versus-host responses after intestinal transplantation (dated by TCRdb to the early 2020s). With respect to the entire study: Multivisceral, liver-intestinal, or isolated intestinal transplants were received by the recipients. Alloreactive clones were identified by sequencing pre-transplant mixed lymphocyte reaction products and comparing them with unstimulated pre-transplant donor and recipient T cells. After intestinal transplantation, graft-versus-host and host-versus-graft alloreactive T cell clones were followed in the graft, circulation and bone marrow using bulk TCR-beta CDR3 sequencing. Donor T cell macrochimerism was defined as a peak of at least 4% donor T cells among recipient peripheral blood mononuclear cells. Of the 20 to 30 intestinal transplant recipients enrolled in the cohort, one of whom was a retransplant, 3 patients without pretransplant specimens were excluded. Rather than going through the commercial service, samples from a few later patients were sequenced in-house on an Illumina MiSeq and processed with MiXCR. All recipients received anti-thymocyte globulin induction followed by maintenance tacrolimus and steroids for about three years.

CDR1 is given as SGHRS and CDR2 as YFSETQ, both from the germline V gene. Reading from cysteine to phenylalanine, the CDR3 counts 13 amino acids. CDR3 DNA is the only sequence kept; it has 39 bases, read in frame from the first base. V is cut by 1 base and J by 5 bases, and the space between the germline ends is 10 bases. Overall study results and their limits: In the allografts of patients with donor T cell macrochimerism, GvH to HvG T cell clonal ratios were high. GvH clones were detected in recipient bone marrow, and some appeared earlier in ileal mucosa or blood, consistent with an intestinal mucosal origin. Peak levels of circulating GvH clones were associated with declines in HvG clones early after transplant. The conclusions were limited by the relatively low number and heterogeneity of the intestinal transplant patients.

The time point label of this sample denotes: cells obtained before transplantation from donor or recipient. CD3+CD4+ and CD3+CD8+ populations were FACS-sorted from unstimulated pre-transplant donor and recipient cells taken from spleen or lymph nodes. This clone was detected a few times. What antigen it recognizes has not been identified. Per-nucleotide qualities are absent, and no much larger clonotype sits a single base away. The library relied on the immunoSEQ multiplex PCR assay. In most patients, genomic DNA was isolated using the Qiagen DNeasy Blood and Tissue Kit and sent frozen to Adaptive Biotechnologies for TCR sequencing. Adaptive Biotechnologies carried out high-throughput TCR-beta CDR3 sequencing of genomic DNA for most patients. The study's processing was this. Adaptive's ImmunoSEQ software was the source of the TCR sequencing data for roughly 19 patients, while a few other patients were processed with MiXCR and VDJtools. CD4 versus CD8 sorting errors were corrected by removing sequences found in both subsets at a frequency ratio below 5:1. CDR3 nucleotide sequences shared between donor and recipient were removed because the origin of such sequences could not be assigned. At least 2-fold expansion over unstimulated cells and a minimum CFSE-low frequency of 0.002% (template counts) or 0.001% (read counts) were required for clones to be classified as alloreactive. A clone was considered mappable if detected in the sequenced pre-transplant spleen, lymph node, or MLR CFSE-low populations of the donor or recipient. The cumulative frequency of alloreactive clones was calculated as a percentage of all sequences, weighted by copy number. Here the immuneACCESS table is served through TCRdb, limited to in-frame sequences with V and J called. Missing clones are a known gap in these copies; in checked studies unresolved V genes cover under half, and the rest lacks a known reason. V and J calls and clone size are those listed in that table; D and trimming were worked out from the DNA. A total of tens of thousands of clones appear in this sample, roughly 89% of them only once. Roughly 0.31% of the sample is held by the ten biggest clonotypes.

Here the chain combines TRBV5-1 and TRBJ2-7; the D region possibly corresponds to TRBD2 (5 bases align). The clonotype was recovered from a human donor who received an intestinal transplant. The sample consisted of unstimulated CD4+ T cells sorted from spleen or lymph node cells, taken before intestinal transplant. The CDR3 sequence is CASSLQDFNEQYF. DNA sequence: TGCGCCAGCAGCTTGCAGGACTTCAACGAGCAGTACTTC.